Listed below are T cell receptor beta chains from one sample, sequenced in a study of T cell repertoires in cytomegalovirus infection. The antigens of these receptors remain unknown. TCRdb re-called the reads through MiXCR, storing one row per CDR3 protein. The sample has fewer than 1,000,000 distinct CDR3 sequences; around 30% are singletons. This material consisted of cultured CD8+ T cells from PBMCs, taken from culture after CMV antigen stimulation. Every receptor here comes from a human donor in good health (CMV status not recorded). Some clones in this sample may be carry-over from other donors' samples. Both conserved end residues are part of each CDR3. Fields, in order: D gene, V gene, CDR3 length, J gene, clone size, CDR3 DNA, CDR3 protein. D genes are given only for firm matches. The size entry is marked missing in some rows and otherwise reads once, few, many or a size class.

d_gene: TRBD1
v_gene: TRBV27
len: 16
j_gene: TRBJ2-1
abundance: -
CDR3nt: TGTGCCGGCAGTTTTAATTTCGGACAGGGTAACAGTGAGCAGTTCTTC
CDR3aa: CAGSFNFGQGNSEQFF

d_gene: -
v_gene: TRBV24-1
len: 13
j_gene: TRBJ2-7
abundance: few
CDR3nt: TGTGCCACCAGTGATGGGACTTCCTACGAGCAGTACTTC
CDR3aa: CATSDGTSYEQYF

d_gene: TRBD1
v_gene: TRBV6-6
len: 15
j_gene: TRBJ1-1
abundance: -
CDR3nt: TGTGCCAGCAGTTACACCGGGACAGGGAGGTTGGAAGCTTTCTTT
CDR3aa: CASSYTGTGRLEAFF

d_gene: -
v_gene: TRBV7-6
len: 14
j_gene: TRBJ2-3
abundance: few
CDR3nt: TGTGCCAGCAGCTTCACTCCTAGCACAGATACGCAGTATTTT
CDR3aa: CASSFTPSTDTQYF

d_gene: -
v_gene: TRBV28
len: 14
j_gene: TRBJ2-1
abundance: few
CDR3nt: TGTGCCAGCAGTTTGATGGGAGAAGCCAATGAGCAGTTCTTC
CDR3aa: CASSLMGEANEQFF

d_gene: TRBD1
v_gene: TRBV7-9
len: 17
j_gene: TRBJ1-1
abundance: few
CDR3nt: TGTGCCAGCAGCACGGGGACAGGGGGGGCGAAGAACACTGAAGCTTTCTTT
CDR3aa: CASSTGTGGAKNTEAFF

d_gene: TRBD1
v_gene: TRBV7-6
len: 14
j_gene: TRBJ2-7
abundance: many
CDR3nt: TGTGCCAGCAGCCGTTTGACAGGGGTCTACGAGCAGTACTTC
CDR3aa: CASSRLTGVYEQYF

d_gene: TRBD1
v_gene: TRBV12-5
len: 16
j_gene: TRBJ1-6
abundance: -
CDR3nt: TGTGCTAGTGGTTTCGGGACCGGGACAGGAGATTCACCCCTCCACTTT
CDR3aa: CASGFGTGTGDSPLHF

d_gene: -
v_gene: TRBV27
len: 13
j_gene: TRBJ1-6
abundance: -
CDR3nt: TGTGCCAGCAGTTTATACGAGAATTCACCCCTCCACTTT
CDR3aa: CASSLYENSPLHF

d_gene: TRBD1
v_gene: TRBV7-6
len: 16
j_gene: TRBJ1-1
abundance: -
CDR3nt: TGTGCCAGCAGCTTAGCCCTTGGACAGGGGGTGACTGAAGCTTTCTTT
CDR3aa: CASSLALGQGVTEAFF

d_gene: TRBD1
v_gene: TRBV6-1
len: 17
j_gene: TRBJ1-5
abundance: many
CDR3nt: TGTGCCAGCAGTGATCAGATAGGGGGCTTGGGCAATCAGCCCCAGCATTTT
CDR3aa: CASSDQIGGLGNQPQHF

d_gene: -
v_gene: TRBV27
len: 13
j_gene: TRBJ2-3
abundance: -
CDR3nt: TGTGCCGCCCACGGGGGGCGCACAGATACGCAGTATTTT
CDR3aa: CAAHGGRTDTQYF

d_gene: -
v_gene: TRBV27
len: 17
j_gene: TRBJ1-3
abundance: -
CDR3nt: TGTGCCAGCAGCCCTCCGAGAGGGCCCGGATCTGGAAACACCATATATTTT
CDR3aa: CASSPPRGPGSGNTIYF

d_gene: -
v_gene: TRBV19
len: 16
j_gene: TRBJ2-3
abundance: -
CDR3nt: TGTGCCAGTAGTTCGCCAAGGGGTAGGGGCACAGATACGCAGTATTTT
CDR3aa: CASSSPRGRGTDTQYF

d_gene: TRBD2
v_gene: TRBV12-3/TRBV12-4
len: 21
j_gene: TRBJ2-1
abundance: -
CDR3nt: TGTGCCAGCAGATTACTAAGGCCATATAAAATAGCGGGGGGTACCTACAATGAGCAGTTCTTC
CDR3aa: CASRLLRPYKIAGGTYNEQFF

d_gene: -
v_gene: TRBV5-5
len: 16
j_gene: TRBJ2-3
abundance: few
CDR3nt: TGTGCCAGCAGCTTGTCGGGACGAACTAGCACAGATACGCAGTATTTT
CDR3aa: CASSLSGRTSTDTQYF

d_gene: -
v_gene: TRBV15
len: 14
j_gene: TRBJ1-5
abundance: few
CDR3nt: TGTGCCACCAGCAGGACGGGGGGCAATCAGCCCCAGCATTTT
CDR3aa: CATSRTGGNQPQHF

d_gene: TRBD1
v_gene: TRBV20-1
len: 10
j_gene: TRBJ1-1
abundance: few
CDR3nt: TGCAGTGCTGGACAGGGGGCTCGCTTCTTT
CDR3aa: CSAGQGARFF

d_gene: -
v_gene: TRBV27
len: 18
j_gene: TRBJ1-5
abundance: few
CDR3nt: TGTGCCAGCAGTACTAAAACCGGGACACCTTATAGCAATCAGCCCCAGCATTTT
CDR3aa: CASSTKTGTPYSNQPQHF

d_gene: -
v_gene: TRBV7-9
len: 14
j_gene: TRBJ2-3
abundance: many
CDR3nt: TGTGCCAGCAGCTTAGTGGTCAGCACAGATACGCAGTATTTT
CDR3aa: CASSLVVSTDTQYF

d_gene: TRBD1
v_gene: TRBV24-1
len: 16
j_gene: TRBJ2-5
abundance: -
CDR3nt: TGTGCCACCAGTGAGCCGGGACAGGGGGCCAAGGAGACCCAGTACTTC
CDR3aa: CATSEPGQGAKETQYF